The rows below give T cell receptor beta chains drawn from one sample of a study of T cell responses to AZD1222 COVID-19 vaccine. Clones were sequenced by immunoSEQ multiplex PCR, and TCRdb holds only the in-frame ones, with some missing. The sample lists 140,000 to 150,000 clones; 80% to 85% were seen once. The sequencing here drew on peripheral blood, taken on day 0 of MenACWY control vaccination. Receptors originate from an adult in good health. CDR3s include the opening cysteine and the closing phenylalanine or tryptophan. Each record gives: D gene, clone size, V gene, J gene, CDR3 length, CDR3 DNA, CDR3 protein. A D gene is named only where the DNA matches it firmly. Clone size, where shown, is once, few, many, or a class for clones that have expanded.

D: TRBD1; size: .; V: TRBV5-1; J: TRBJ2-2; length: 18; DNA: TGCGCCAGCAGCTTTTACTACACCGGGACAGCCAACACCGGGGAGCTGTTTTTT; CDR3: CASSFYYTGTANTGELFF
D: .; size: .; V: TRBV18; J: TRBJ1-6; length: 14; DNA: TGTGCCAGCTCACCAAAGGGAAGCGGCTCACCCCTCCACTTT; CDR3: CASSPKGSGSPLHF
D: .; size: .; V: TRBV7-3; J: TRBJ2-5; length: 13; DNA: TGTGCCAGCAGCTCGGGACTGGACGGGGCCCAGTACTTC; CDR3: CASSSGLDGAQYF
D: .; size: .; V: TRBV6-5; J: TRBJ1-1; length: 13; DNA: TGTGCCAGCAGTTTCGTCAGGAACACTGAAGCTTTCTTT; CDR3: CASSFVRNTEAFF
D: TRBD1; size: .; V: TRBV3-1/TRBV3-2; J: TRBJ1-6; length: 16; DNA: TGTGCCAGCAGCCAAGCCTTGACAGGGGCCAATTCACCCCTCCACTTT; CDR3: CASSQALTGANSPLHF
D: TRBD1; size: few; V: TRBV30; J: TRBJ2-1; length: 16; DNA: TGTGCCTGGAGAGGTGGAGACAGGGCGTCCTACAATGAGCAGTTCTTC; CDR3: CAWRGGDRASYNEQFF
D: .; size: .; V: TRBV6-2/TRBV6-3; J: TRBJ2-2; length: 13; DNA: TGTGCCAGCAGTTACTACAGGGCCGGGGAGCTGTTTTTT; CDR3: CASSYYRAGELFF
D: TRBD2; size: .; V: TRBV15; J: TRBJ2-3; length: 14; DNA: TGTGCCACCAGCAGAGATCGGGGGGATGATACGCAGTATTTT; CDR3: CATSRDRGDDTQYF
D: .; size: few; V: TRBV19; J: TRBJ2-2; length: 13; DNA: TGTGCCAGTAGCTGGGGATACACCGGGGAGCTGTTTTTT; CDR3: CASSWGYTGELFF
D: .; size: .; V: TRBV7-6; J: TRBJ2-1; length: 16; DNA: TGTGCCAGCAGCCCAGCCGGGACCGTCACCTACAATGAGCAGTTCTTC; CDR3: CASSPAGTVTYNEQFF
D: .; size: .; V: TRBV9; J: TRBJ1-1; length: 15; DNA: TGTGCCAGCAGCGAGGGGGGCCAGGGAATATCTGAAGCTTTCTTT; CDR3: CASSEGGQGISEAFF
D: TRBD1; size: .; V: TRBV5-1; J: TRBJ1-1; length: 18; DNA: TGCGCCAGCAGCCCATCTAAAACAGGGGGCTTCGGGAACACTGAAGCTTTCTTT; CDR3: CASSPSKTGGFGNTEAFF
D: .; size: many; V: TRBV4-1; J: TRBJ2-7; length: 15; DNA: TGCGCCAGCAGCTCCCTCCCGGGGGCATCCTACGAGCAGTACTTC; CDR3: CASSSLPGASYEQYF
D: .; size: .; V: TRBV6-2/TRBV6-3; J: TRBJ1-1; length: 14; DNA: TGTGCCAGCAGTTACGGGGGATTGAACACTGAAGCTTTCTTT; CDR3: CASSYGGLNTEAFF
D: TRBD1; size: .; V: TRBV5-1; J: TRBJ1-1; length: 14; DNA: TGCGCCAGCAGAACCGGGACAGGGGACACTGAAGCTTTCTTT; CDR3: CASRTGTGDTEAFF
D: .; size: .; V: TRBV29-1; J: TRBJ2-1; length: 15; DNA: TGCAGCGTTGAAATGGACTTCCTAACGGGCAATGAGCAGTTCTTC; CDR3: CSVEMDFLTGNEQFF
D: .; size: .; V: TRBV19; J: TRBJ2-5; length: 15; DNA: TGTGCCAGCGCCCCCCCCTCCTCAGGATTGGAGACCCAGTACTTC; CDR3: CASAPPSSGLETQYF
D: .; size: .; V: TRBV18; J: TRBJ1-3; length: 18; DNA: TGTGCCAGCTCACCCGCCTCCGCCCGGACCCTCTCTGGAAACACCATATATTTT; CDR3: CASSPASARTLSGNTIYF
D: TRBD1; size: .; V: TRBV28; J: TRBJ1-1; length: 15; DNA: TGTGCCAGCAGCCGTCCCGGGACAGGGGTAGCGGAAGCTTTCTTT; CDR3: CASSRPGTGVAEAFF
D: .; size: .; V: TRBV5-3; J: TRBJ2-5; length: 15; DNA: TGTGCCAGAACTCTTTGGGCAGGAGGATCCAAGACCCAGTACTTC; CDR3: CARTLWAGGSKTQYF
D: .; size: .; V: TRBV5-1; J: TRBJ1-4; length: 17; DNA: TGCGCCAGCAGCTTGGGCGGGGGCCTATCCACTAATGAAAAACTGTTTTTT; CDR3: CASSLGGGLSTNEKLFF
D: .; size: .; V: TRBV7-9; J: TRBJ1-4; length: 15; DNA: TGTGCCAGCAGCTTAGCGCGGGGGCGGGTTGAAAAACTGTTTTTT; CDR3: CASSLARGRVEKLFF
D: TRBD1; size: .; V: TRBV7-2; J: TRBJ1-4; length: 15; DNA: TGTGCCAGCAGCCAGGGGGGTTTAACTAATGAAAAACTGTTTTTT; CDR3: CASSQGGLTNEKLFF
D: .; size: .; V: TRBV6-6; J: TRBJ2-5; length: 14; DNA: TGTGCCAGCATCCCCCCGGGACACTCCACGGCCCAGTACTTC; CDR3: CASIPPGHSTAQYF
D: .; size: once; V: TRBV3-1/TRBV3-2; J: TRBJ2-1; length: 13; DNA: TGTGCCAGCAGCCAAGATTTACGGGGAGAGCAGTTCTTC; CDR3: CASSQDLRGEQFF
D: TRBD2; size: .; V: TRBV7-3; J: TRBJ2-3; length: 16; DNA: TGTGCCAGCAGCTCCAGACTAGCCCATAGCACAGATACGCAGTATTTT; CDR3: CASSSRLAHSTDTQYF
D: TRBD1; size: .; V: TRBV2; J: TRBJ1-4; length: 14; DNA: TGTGCCAGCAGAAAAGACAGGGACGGGGAAAAACTGTTTTTT; CDR3: CASRKDRDGEKLFF
D: .; size: .; V: TRBV5-5; J: TRBJ1-2; length: 13; DNA: TGTGCCAGCAGCCCCGGGGGGGCCTATGGCTACACCTTC; CDR3: CASSPGGAYGYTF
D: TRBD1; size: .; V: TRBV4-1; J: TRBJ1-6; length: 11; DNA: TGCGCCAGCAGCCAAGGGACAGGGTACCACTTT; CDR3: CASSQGTGYHF
D: .; size: .; V: TRBV6-5; J: TRBJ2-1; length: 11; DNA: TGTGCCAGCAGTTATTTCCATGAGCAGTTCTTC; CDR3: CASSYFHEQFF
D: .; size: .; V: TRBV12-3/TRBV12-4; J: TRBJ2-1; length: 11; DNA: TGTGCCAGCAGTCCCCGGGATGAGCAGTTCTTC; CDR3: CASSPRDEQFF
D: .; size: .; V: TRBV2; J: TRBJ2-4; length: 14; DNA: TGTGCCAGTGACGAGGGGTCCCCAGGAAACATTCAGTACTTC; CDR3: CASDEGSPGNIQYF
D: .; size: .; V: TRBV11-3; J: TRBJ2-2; length: 13; DNA: TGTGCCAGCAGTAGGAGCGGAACCGGGGAGCTGTTTTTT; CDR3: CASSRSGTGELFF
D: .; size: .; V: TRBV24-1; J: TRBJ1-5; length: 14; DNA: TGTGCCACCAGTGATTCGACAAAAAATCAGCCCCAGCATTTT; CDR3: CATSDSTKNQPQHF
D: TRBD1; size: few; V: TRBV11-2; J: TRBJ2-1; length: 15; DNA: TGTGCCAGCGGACCAGGGACAGGGCCCTACAATGAGCAGTTCTTC; CDR3: CASGPGTGPYNEQFF
D: TRBD1; size: .; V: TRBV5-6; J: TRBJ2-7; length: 14; DNA: TGTGCCAGCAGCTTTGGGGACAGGGTCGGGGAGCAGTACTTC; CDR3: CASSFGDRVGEQYF
D: TRBD1; size: .; V: TRBV2; J: TRBJ2-5; length: 16; DNA: TGTGCCAGCAACCTGGGACAGGGGGCGCGGGGGGAGACCCAGTACTTC; CDR3: CASNLGQGARGETQYF
D: TRBD2; size: .; V: TRBV18; J: TRBJ2-1; length: 16; DNA: TGTGCCAGCTCACCACCTTCCGACTATCGCGGGGGTGAGCAGTTCTTC; CDR3: CASSPPSDYRGGEQFF
D: TRBD1; size: .; V: TRBV5-4; J: TRBJ2-3; length: 16; DNA: TGTGCCAGCAGCGATCCAGGACAGGGCGGCACAGATACGCAGTATTTT; CDR3: CASSDPGQGGTDTQYF
D: .; size: .; V: TRBV4-1; J: TRBJ1-2; length: 15; DNA: TGCGCCAGCAGCCAAGGACAGGCATCTTACTATGGCTACACCTTC; CDR3: CASSQGQASYYGYTF
D: TRBD2; size: once; V: TRBV20-1; J: TRBJ2-7; length: 14; DNA: TGCAGTGCTAGTGGCGGGGGGCCCACCTACGAGCAGTACTTC; CDR3: CSASGGGPTYEQYF
D: TRBD1; size: .; V: TRBV7-2; J: TRBJ2-5; length: 16; DNA: TGTGCCAGCAGCCCGAAAACCTCCAGGGGGCGGGAGACCCAGTACTTC; CDR3: CASSPKTSRGRETQYF
D: .; size: .; V: TRBV6-6; J: TRBJ1-1; length: 15; DNA: TGTGCCAGCAGTTACTATCAGGGGAGGGACACTGAAGCTTTCTTT; CDR3: CASSYYQGRDTEAFF
D: .; size: .; V: TRBV7-6; J: TRBJ1-6; length: 16; DNA: TGTGCCAGCAGCTTAGCCCCGGGATCGGAGAGCTCACCCCTCCACTTT; CDR3: CASSLAPGSESSPLHF
D: .; size: .; V: TRBV6-5; J: TRBJ1-1; length: 13; DNA: TGTGCCAGCAGGGGCCAAGGACACACTGAAGCTTTCTTT; CDR3: CASRGQGHTEAFF
D: TRBD1; size: few; V: TRBV7-8; J: TRBJ1-1; length: 12; DNA: TGTGCCAGCAGCTTAGGCCAGGGGGGAGCTTTCTTT; CDR3: CASSLGQGGAFF